Following are 9 T cell receptor beta chains from one sample sequenced in a study of T cells after yellow fever vaccination. MiXCR was run by TCRdb on the 5' RACE reads, yielding one entry per CDR3 protein. Of about 240,000 distinct CDR3 sequences detected, more than 3.5% appear once; the ten largest clones hold about 20%. The source was PBMCs, collected 15 days after the yellow fever booster vaccination. Every receptor here comes from a man younger than 30 who received the YFV17D yellow fever vaccine.

This clonotype was counted ten times or more. The chain carries TRBV5-1 and TRBJ2-1; D is ambiguous. CDR1 and CDR2 (germline): SGHRS, YFSETQ. V gave up 0 bases and J gave up 5 bases, with 12 bases separating them. The CDR3 runs 15 residues. The CDR3 nucleotides read TGCGCCAGCAGCTTGGTCTACAGTAAAAACAATGAGCAGTTCTTC. Amino acid sequence: CASSLVYSKNNEQFF.

This clonotype was seen repeatedly, ten times or more. The J gene is TRBJ2-1, the V gene TRBV20-1; D could derive from TRBD1 or TRBD2 (5 bases each). There are 14 residues in the CDR3. Trimming cost V 4 bases and J 8 bases, with 18 bases left between them. Germline values: CDR1 DFQATT, CDR2 SNEGSKA (reference sequence). CDR3 coding DNA: TGCAGTGCTACGACCGGGACCCCTTGGGATGAGCAGTTCTTC. Its protein product is CSATTGTPWDEQFF.

This clonotype was recorded many times. The chain has TRBV5-1 and TRBJ2-5; the match to TRBD1 covers 8 bases. V was clipped by 0 bases and J by 4 bases; unmatched bases: 5. Per germline, CDR1 SGHRS and CDR2 YFSETQ. The CDR3 is 15 residues long. CDR3 sequence: CASSLVAGGGETQYF. The CDR3 nucleotides are TGCGCCAGCAGCTTGGTTGCAGGGGGCGGAGAGACCCAGTACTTC.

This clonotype was detected many times. The CDR3 region is CASSHPGSGANVLTF. The CDR3 nucleotides are TGCGCCAGCAGCCACCCAGGGAGCGGGGCCAACGTCCTGACTTTC. V usage is TRBV4-1 and J usage is TRBJ2-6, with D perhaps assigned TRBD1 or TRBD2 (5 bases each). The CDR3 totals 15 residues. Germline values: CDR1 MGHRA, CDR2 YSYEKL. V lost 3 bases to trimming and J lost 4 bases, with 10 bases between them.

This clonotype showed up many times. The chain is built from TRBV27 and TRBJ1-4; tentatively, D is TRBD1 (6 bases). The V end lost 3 bases, the J end lost 1 base, and 15 bases lay between the germline ends. The CDR3 sequence is 17 residues long. CDR1 MNHEY and CDR2 SMNVEV come from the germline V gene (reference sequence). The CDR3 loop reads CASSFKGRGKTNEKLFF. The CDR3 DNA reads TGTGCCAGCAGTTTTAAGGGCAGGGGAAAAACTAATGAAAAACTGTTTTTT.

This clonotype was counted ten times or more. J is TRBJ2-3 and V is TRBV20-1, with a weak D call TRBD2 (6 bases). Between the trimmed V and J ends, which lost 4 bases and 1 base, there was a span of 21 bases. Germline loops: CDR1 DFQATT, CDR2 SNEGSKA (reference sequence). CDR3 length equals 17 residues. Here the CDR3 reads CSAKPRGGTSGTDTQYF. As DNA, the CDR3 is TGCAGTGCTAAGCCCCGTGGGGGGACGTCTGGCACAGATACGCAGTATTTT.

This clonotype was seen many times. This rearrangement joins TRBV20-1 to TRBJ2-7; TRBD1 agrees at 8 bases. Germline V lookup: CDR1 DFQATT, CDR2 SNEGSKA (reference sequence). The ends lost 6 bases at V and 3 bases at J; junction bases unmatched: 7. CDR3 size: 13 residues. The CDR3 loop reads CSAGGQGGYEQYF. For the CDR3, the DNA is TGCAGTGCGGGAGGACAGGGCGGCTACGAGCAGTACTTC.

This clonotype showed up many times. The chain employs TRBV7-2 and TRBJ2-7; 7 nucleotides line up with TRBD2. Looked up from germline, CDR1 is SGHTA and CDR2 is FQGNSA. With 4 bases clipped from V and 7 bases from J, the junction kept 7 bases outside the gene matches. The CDR3 sequence is 13 residues long. This CDR3 is CASSSPPAGEQYF. The CDR3 DNA sequence: TGTGCCAGCAGCTCCCCCCCAGCGGGGGAGCAGTACTTC.

This clonotype was counted ten times or more. The J gene is TRBJ2-5, the V gene TRBV27; 9 bases align to TRBD2. The V gene's germline CDR1 is MNHEY and CDR2 SMNVEV (reference sequence). Trimming removed 5 bases from V and 5 bases from J; junction bases left unmatched: 12. The CDR3 extends over 16 amino acids. DNA of the CDR3: TGTGCCAGCAGTCCTCGTAGCGGGGGCCGAAGGGAGACCCAGTACTTC. This codes for CASSPRSGGRRETQYF.